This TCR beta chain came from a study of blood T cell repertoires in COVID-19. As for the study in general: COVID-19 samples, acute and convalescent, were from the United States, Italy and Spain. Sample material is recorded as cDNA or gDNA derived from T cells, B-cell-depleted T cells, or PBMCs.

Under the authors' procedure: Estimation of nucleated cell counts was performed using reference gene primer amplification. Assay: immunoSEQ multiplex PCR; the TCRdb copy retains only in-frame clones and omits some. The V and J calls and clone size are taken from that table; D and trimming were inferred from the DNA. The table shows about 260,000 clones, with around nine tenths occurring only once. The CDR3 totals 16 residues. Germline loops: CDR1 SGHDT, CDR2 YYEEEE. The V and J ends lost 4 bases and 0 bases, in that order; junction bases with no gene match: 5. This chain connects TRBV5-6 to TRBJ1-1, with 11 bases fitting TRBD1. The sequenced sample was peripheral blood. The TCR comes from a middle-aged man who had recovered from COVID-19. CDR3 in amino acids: CASSPDRGLLNTEAFF. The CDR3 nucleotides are TGTGCCAGCAGCCCGGACAGGGGGCTCCTGAACACTGAAGCTTTCTTT. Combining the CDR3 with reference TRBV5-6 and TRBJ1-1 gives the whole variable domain DAGVTQSPTHLIKTRGQQVTLRCSPKSGHDTVSWYQQALGQGPQFIFQYYEEEERQRGNFPDRFSGHQFPNYSSELNVNALLLGDSALYLCASSPDRGLLNTEAFFGQGTRLTVV.